This T cell receptor beta chain was documented in a study of OX40 agonist ivuxolimab in advanced cancers. Background for the entire study: The costimulatory receptor OX40 (CD134) was targeted by ivuxolimab, a fully human IgG2 agonistic monoclonal antibody. Peripheral TCRbeta sequencing was intended to test whether TCR sequence diversity was altered and clonal T-cell expansion was caused by ivuxolimab. Prior anti-PD-1, anti-PD-L1 or anti-CTLA-4 therapy was permitted, and approximately 39% of dose-escalation patients had received checkpoint inhibitors. Partial responses occurred in three dose-escalation patients, of whom one had hepatocellular carcinoma and two had cutaneous melanoma. Of the roughly 54 dose-escalation patients, hepatocellular carcinoma was present in about 20, melanoma in approximately 15, renal cell carcinoma in 9 and head and neck cancer in 9. The dose-escalation cohort was about 83% male with a mean age of about 58 years, ranging from roughly 23 to 90. The monotherapy dose-escalation portion (N ≈ 52 patients) of the phase I ivuxolimab trial is reported in the paper. Intravenous ivuxolimab was administered to patients every 2 weeks at six dose levels: 0.01, 0.1, 0.3, 1.5, 3 and 10 mg/kg. Beyond this particular receptor, the publication reports: Clonal expansion of both CD4+ and CD8+ blood T cells was observed from baseline to week 6 at doses 0.1 to 3.0 mg/kg. In the 0.1-3.0 mg/kg groups, partial responders had among the lowest normalized peripheral clonal expansion, particularly in CD8+ T cells. Antigen specificity was not determined for the clonally expanded peripheral T cells. Low levels of normalized T-cell clonal expansion were also seen in some patients who did not respond. After ivuxolimab, expanded clones were on average more numerous among CD8+ T cells than among CD4+ T cells.

With respect to this clone: The target of this receptor is not known. The input lacks base qualities; no much larger clone sits a single base away.

For sequencing of the TCRbeta CDR3 region, genomic DNA was extracted from the sorted cells. The immunoSEQ Assay was used for sequencing of TCRbeta CDR3 regions. TCRdb re-hosts the immuneACCESS table, in-frame sequences only. Its copies lack some clones; in the studies checked, an unresolved V gene accounts for under half of them, and the cause for the rest is not known. The sample contains some 40,000 clones, approximately 78% of them found a single time. The ten largest clones represent roughly a fifth of the sample. Germline trimming amounts to 3 bases on V and 5 bases on J, with 7 as the count of junction bases outside the gene matches. The CDR3 spans 15 residues, from the cysteine through the phenylalanine. Solely the CDR3 DNA is kept, with 45 bases framed from the first base. The germline V gene supplies CDR1 SGHVS and CDR2 FQNEAQ. Patients with autoimmune disease history or receiving systemic immunosuppression were excluded from the trial. Peripheral blood for TCR sequencing was collected from all dose cohorts at baseline, on cycle 4 day 1, and on cycle 7 day 1. Samples were obtained from an open-label, multicenter, first-in-human phase I dose-escalation trial of ivuxolimab. The trial enrolled adults with locally advanced or metastatic head and neck squamous cell, hepatocellular, melanoma or renal cell carcinoma. CD4+ and CD8+ T cells were sorted separately from peripheral blood before TCR sequencing.

The sequencing used CD4+ or CD8+ T cells sorted from blood, collected in a trial of the OX40 agonist ivuxolimab. The rearranged chain carries TRBV7-8 and TRBJ2-7; TRBD2 matches 10 bases in the middle. The TCR sequence derives from an adult with an advanced solid tumor such as melanoma, head and neck, liver or kidney cancer. The nucleotide sequence is TGTGCCAGCAGCTTGAGAAGCGGGAGGGCCCACGAGCAGTACTTC. Translated, it reads CASSLRSGRAHEQYF. When the CDR3 is completed using the reference TRBV7-8 and TRBJ2-7 genes on either side, the full variable domain is GAGVSQSPRYKVAKRGQDVALRCDPISGHVSLFWYQQALGQGPEFLTYFQNEAQLDKSGLPSDRFFAERPEGSVSTLKIQRTQQEDSAVYLCASSLRSGRAHEQYFGPGTRLTVT.